These 19 T cell receptor beta chains were all obtained from the same sample, sequenced in a study of OX40 agonist ivuxolimab in advanced cancers. Profiling relied on immunoSEQ multiplex PCR, and the TCRdb table lists in-frame clones only, not all of them. Among some 51,000 clones, about 80% were seen once, and the ten largest hold 2% to 2.5%. The sample in question was CD4+ or CD8+ T cells sorted from blood, obtained in a trial of the OX40 agonist ivuxolimab. Receptors originate from an adult with an advanced solid tumor such as melanoma, head and neck, liver or kidney cancer.

This sequence joins TRBV6-5 and TRBJ2-5; 8 bases agree with TRBD1. The CDR3 sequence is 15 residues long. Trimming removed 5 bases from V and 4 bases from J; junction bases left unmatched: 9. The germline V gene encodes CDR1 MNHEY and CDR2 SVGAGI. As DNA, the CDR3 is TGTGCCAGCAGTCCCTCCGGGACAGGTGGAGAGACCCAGTACTTC. It encodes CASSPSGTGGETQYF.

The chain employs TRBV27 and TRBJ2-7, with 12 bases identical to TRBD1. V lost 0 bases and J lost 9; bases outside the gene matches: 6. CDR1 and CDR2 (germline): MNHEY, SMNVEV (reference sequence). The CDR3 consists of 15 residues. CDR3 nucleotides: TGTGCCAGCAGTTTATCCCGGGACAGGGGGCATAGGCAGTACTTC. The encoded protein is CASSLSRDRGHRQYF.

The chain uses TRBV30 and TRBJ2-1, with D perhaps TRBD1 (5 bases). The CDR3 runs to 18 residues. Trimming removed 3 bases from V and 0 bases from J, with 21 bases in between. The germline gives CDR1 GTSNPN, CDR2 SVGIG (reference sequence). CDR3 loop: CAWRVGQGHFSSYNEQFF. CDR3 sequence (DNA): TGTGCCTGGAGGGTGGGGCAGGGTCATTTTAGCTCCTACAATGAGCAGTTCTTC.

A few counts support this clone. The chain employs TRBV7-2 and TRBJ2-1, with TRBD2 matching over 7 bases. Losses at the gene ends were 2 bases for V and 8 bases for J; bases not matched to a gene: 3. Germline-derived CDR1 and CDR2 are SGHTA and FQGNSA. The CDR3 sequence is 13 residues long. Written as DNA, the CDR3 is TGTGCCAGCAGCTTACGAGGGAGGGATGAGCAGTTCTTC. This codes for CASSLRGRDEQFF.

The genes are TRBV10-3 and TRBJ2-1, with 7 bases fitting TRBD2. Losses at the gene ends were 10 bases for V and 5 bases for J; bases not matched to a gene: 2. Germline CDR1 is ENHRY and CDR2 is SYGVKD. The CDR3 consists of 11 residues. The CDR3, as DNA: TGTGCCAGTGGACTAGACAATGAGCAGTTCTTC. Translated, it gives CASGLDNEQFF.

This clone was observed a few times. The CDR3 loop is CASSQGTPGQILAFF. The CDR3 DNA follows: TGTGCCAGCAGCCAGGGGACCCCGGGACAAATTTTGGCTTTCTTT. The genes are TRBV4-2 and TRBJ1-1, with TRBD1 as a possible D gene (6 bases). This CDR3 is 15 amino acids long. V was cut by 3 bases and J by 11 bases, with 22 bases left in between. In germline, CDR1 is LGHNA, CDR2 YNFKEQ.

This clone came up a few times. The rearrangement joins TRBV29-1 to TRBJ2-7; 8 bases fit TRBD2. The trim removed 1 base at V and 2 bases at J, leaving 7 bases unmatched. CDR1 SQVTM and CDR2 ANQGSEA come from the germline V gene. CDR3 length: 15 residues. CDR3 coding DNA: TGCAGCGTTGAAGGAGGCGGGAGGACCCCCTACGAGCAGTACTTC. It yields the protein CSVEGGGRTPYEQYF.

Points on this clone: Other DNA sequences in the sample encode the same CDR3. The V gene is TRBV19, the J gene TRBJ1-4; no clear D gene. Trimming left V 5 bases short and J 7 bases short, with 17 bases between. Germline lookup yields CDR1 LNHDA and CDR2 SQIVND (reference sequence). This CDR3 has 15 residues. The CDR3 nucleotides read TGTGCCAGTAGTTTCCGACCCTCGGGAGGTGAAAAACTGTTTTTT. It specifies CASSFRPSGGEKLFF.

This sequence joins TRBV7-6 and TRBJ1-3; weak D call: TRBD1 (5 bases). V was clipped by 5 bases and J by 4 bases, with 12 bases between them. The CDR3 has 14 residues. Germline CDR1 reads SGHVS; CDR2 reads FNYEAQ. CDR3 sequence: CASSGPGKGNTIYF. The DNA of the CDR3 is TGTGCCAGCAGCGGACCAGGGAAAGGAAACACCATATATTTT.

This chain links TRBV7-2 with TRBJ1-4; 9 positions agree with TRBD1. This CDR3 has 15 residues. After removal of 5 bases from V and 4 bases from J, the junction contained 5 bases not matched to a gene. Germline V gene data show CDR1 as SGHTA and CDR2 as FQGNSA. CDR3 DNA: TGTGCCAGCAGCAAACCGGGACAGGGTAATGAAAAACTGTTTTTT. Translated, it gives CASSKPGQGNEKLFF.

This chain links TRBV5-4 with TRBJ1-4, with D possibly being TRBD1 (5 bases). This CDR3 contains 15 residues. The germline V gene encodes CDR1 SGHNT and CDR2 YYREEE (reference sequence). Trimming took 1 base from V and 4 from J, leaving 11 bases between them. The CDR3 bases are TGTGCCAGCAGCTTGAACTGGGGGATTAATGAAAAACTGTTTTTT. Amino acids: CASSLNWGINEKLFF.

CDR3 region: CASRDWTVRLQYF. For the CDR3, the DNA is TGTGCCAGCAGGGATTGGACGGTGCGACTTCAGTACTTC. The V and J genes are TRBV6-5 and TRBJ2-4, with no clear D. V was pared by 6 bases and J by 11 bases, with 17 bases between. Germline CDR1 and CDR2: MNHEY and SVGAGI. The CDR3 runs 13 residues.

The chain joins TRBV5-1 to TRBJ2-1; 8 nucleotides agree with TRBD2. This CDR3 contains 15 residues. V was pared by 1 base and J by 6 bases, with 6 bases of the junction left unmatched. Germline V gene data show CDR1 as SGHRS and CDR2 as YFSETQ. The CDR3: CASSLLAGLINEQFF. In DNA form, the CDR3 reads TGCGCCAGCAGCTTGTTAGCGGGACTCATCAATGAGCAGTTCTTC.

In nucleotides, the CDR3 is TGTGCCAGCAGCCCCGAGGGACAGGCTGGGGCCAACGTCCTGACTTTC. Its translation is CASSPEGQAGANVLTF. V gene TRBV5-6 combines with J gene TRBJ2-6; TRBD1 aligns across 8 bases. The CDR3 sequence is 16 residues long. The junction had 5 bases not matched to a gene; V was cut back by 4 bases and J by 2 bases. The V gene's germline CDR1 is SGHDT and CDR2 YYEEEE.

The chain employs TRBV7-8 and TRBJ1-4, with 8 bases aligning to TRBD1. Germline CDR1 reads SGHVS; CDR2 reads FQNEAQ. V gave up 5 bases and J gave up 7 bases; unmatched junction bases: 9. This CDR3 spans 15 amino acids. The CDR3 reads CASSPGGGEGEKLFF. For the CDR3, the DNA is TGTGCCAGCAGCCCAGGGGGCGGGGAAGGTGAAAAACTGTTTTTT.

The CDR3 DNA is TGCGCCAGCAGTGAAGCCGCGGTGCAAAAGCAGTTCTTC. It translates to CASSEAAVQKQFF. The genes are TRBV10-1 and TRBJ2-1; D not resolved. This CDR3 contains 13 residues. Trimming shortened V by 3 bases and J by 11 bases, and 14 bases separated the two germline ends. Germline CDR1 reads WNHNN; CDR2 reads SYGVQD (reference sequence).

The chain combines TRBV19 with TRBJ2-7; D gene unclear. Germline CDR1 and CDR2: LNHDA and SQIVND (reference sequence). The CDR3 is 12 residues long. Trimming cost V 7 bases and J 0 bases, with 7 bases left between them. The CDR3 protein is CASKDLSYEQYF. The CDR3, as DNA: TGTGCCAGTAAGGACCTCTCCTACGAGCAGTACTTC.

CDR3 nucleotides: TGCAGCTCACTCGTTGCGTCCGAGCAGTACTTC. This gives the protein CSSLVASEQYF. The chain couples TRBV29-1 to TRBJ2-7; the D is unclear. V was shortened by 8 bases and J by 6 bases, with 14 bases between the two germline ends. Germline V gene data show CDR1 as SQVTM and CDR2 as ANQGSEA. The CDR3 is made up of 11 amino acids.

The chain carries TRBV7-2 and TRBJ2-6; D is unresolved. The ends were cut back, 1 base at V and 2 bases at J, with 6 bases in the middle. Looked up from germline, CDR1 is SGHTA and CDR2 is FQGNSA. This CDR3 comprises 15 residues. The CDR3, as DNA: TGTGCCAGCAGCTTAGAAGGCGCTGGGGCCAACGTCCTGACTTTC. Protein: CASSLEGAGANVLTF.